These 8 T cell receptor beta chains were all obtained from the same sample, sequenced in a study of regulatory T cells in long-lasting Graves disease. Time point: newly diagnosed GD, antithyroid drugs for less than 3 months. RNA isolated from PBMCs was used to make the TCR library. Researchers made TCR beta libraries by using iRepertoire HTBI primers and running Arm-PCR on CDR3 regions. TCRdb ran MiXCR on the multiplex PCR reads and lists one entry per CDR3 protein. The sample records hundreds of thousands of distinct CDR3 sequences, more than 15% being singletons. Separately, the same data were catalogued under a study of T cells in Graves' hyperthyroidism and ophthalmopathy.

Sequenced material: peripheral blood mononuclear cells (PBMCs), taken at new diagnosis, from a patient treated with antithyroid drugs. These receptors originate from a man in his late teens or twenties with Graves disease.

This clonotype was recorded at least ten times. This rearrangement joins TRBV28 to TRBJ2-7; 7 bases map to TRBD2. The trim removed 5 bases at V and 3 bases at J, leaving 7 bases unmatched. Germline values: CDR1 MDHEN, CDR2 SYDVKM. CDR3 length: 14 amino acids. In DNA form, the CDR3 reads TGTGCCAGCAGTATAAGGGACTACAACTACGAGCAGTACTTC. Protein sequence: CASSIRDYNYEQYF.

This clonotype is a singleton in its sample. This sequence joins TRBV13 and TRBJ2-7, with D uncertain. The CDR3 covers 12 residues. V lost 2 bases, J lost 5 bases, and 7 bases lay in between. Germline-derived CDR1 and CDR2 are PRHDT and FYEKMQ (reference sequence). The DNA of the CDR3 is TGTGCCAGCAGCTTACTCCCTCACGAGCAGTACTTC. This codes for CASSLLPHEQYF.

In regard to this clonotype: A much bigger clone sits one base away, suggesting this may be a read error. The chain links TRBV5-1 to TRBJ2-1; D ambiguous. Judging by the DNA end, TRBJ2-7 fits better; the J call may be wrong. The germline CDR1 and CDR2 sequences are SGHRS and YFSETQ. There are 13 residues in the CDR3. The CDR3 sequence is CAGSPGYSYEQYF. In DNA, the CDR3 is TGCGCCGGCAGCCCAGGATACTCCTACGAGCAGTACTTC.

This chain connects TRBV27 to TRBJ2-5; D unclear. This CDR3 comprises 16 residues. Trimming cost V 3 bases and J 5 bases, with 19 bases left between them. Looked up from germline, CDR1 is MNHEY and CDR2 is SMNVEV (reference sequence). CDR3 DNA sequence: TGTGCCAGCAGTTTTGTATGGGAAGATGGAAGGGAGACCCAGTACTTC. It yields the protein CASSFVWEDGRETQYF.

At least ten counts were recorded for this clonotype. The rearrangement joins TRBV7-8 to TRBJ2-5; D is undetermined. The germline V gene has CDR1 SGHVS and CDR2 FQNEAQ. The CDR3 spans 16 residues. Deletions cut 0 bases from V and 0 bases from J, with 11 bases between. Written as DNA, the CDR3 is TGTGCCAGCAGCTTAGCGATGGGCTCGTACCAAGAGACCCAGTACTTC. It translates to CASSLAMGSYQETQYF. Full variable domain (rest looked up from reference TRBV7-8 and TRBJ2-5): GAGVSQSPRYKVAKRGQDVALRCDPISGHVSLFWYQQALGQGPEFLTYFQNEAQLDKSGLPSDRFFAERPEGSVSTLKIQRTQQEDSAVYLCASSLAMGSYQETQYFGPGTRLLVL.

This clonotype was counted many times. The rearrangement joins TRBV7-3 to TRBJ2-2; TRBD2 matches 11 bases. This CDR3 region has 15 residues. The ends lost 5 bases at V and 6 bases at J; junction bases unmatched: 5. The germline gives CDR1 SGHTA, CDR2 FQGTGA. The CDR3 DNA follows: TGTGCCAGCAGCGTGACTAGCGGGACTCCCGGGGAGCTGTTTTTT. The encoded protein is CASSVTSGTPGELFF.

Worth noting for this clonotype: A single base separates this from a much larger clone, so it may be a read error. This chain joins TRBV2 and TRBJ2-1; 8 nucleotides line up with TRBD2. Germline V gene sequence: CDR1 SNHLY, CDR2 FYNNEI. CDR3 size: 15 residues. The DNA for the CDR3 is TGTGCCTGCAGTCTTAATAGCGGGGCCTACAATGAGCAGTTCTTC. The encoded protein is CACSLNSGAYNEQFF.

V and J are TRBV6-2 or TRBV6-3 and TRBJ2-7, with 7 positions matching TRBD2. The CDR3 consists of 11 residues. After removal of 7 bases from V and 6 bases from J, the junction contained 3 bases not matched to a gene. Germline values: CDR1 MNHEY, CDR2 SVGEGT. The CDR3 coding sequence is TGTGCCAGCAAGGGCGGGGGCGAGCAGTACTTC. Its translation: CASKGGGEQYF.